These 21 T cell receptor beta chains came from one sample sequenced in a study of cytomegalovirus exposure and HLA in healthy donors. Researchers ran the PCR with 60 Vbeta and 13 Jbeta primers. The data were produced by immunoSEQ multiplex PCR, yet TCRdb's version contains in-frame clones alone and is incomplete. The repertoire consists of roughly 200,000 clones, with 83% occurring once and the leading ten covering over 1.5%. Sequencing used PBMCs. The receptor source for this set is a man in his forties in good health and CMV-seropositive.

This clone has a single count. The DNA of the CDR3 is TGTGCCAGCAGCTTGGGCATCCAAGAGACCCAGTACTTC. Translation gives CASSLGIQETQYF. The V and J genes are TRBV11-2 and TRBJ2-5, with no clear D. Between the trimmed V and J ends, which lost 3 bases and 1 base, there was a span of 6 bases. This CDR3 comprises 13 residues. Germline-derived CDR1 and CDR2 are SGHAT and FQNNGV.

This chain connects TRBV25-1 to TRBJ2-5; a possible D gene is TRBD1 (5 bases). Germline CDR1 and CDR2: MGHDK and SYGVNS. V gave up 5 bases and J gave up 1 base, with 14 bases separating them. This CDR3 has 15 amino acids. The CDR3 DNA reads TGTGCCAGCAGTTCGATGGGTAGGGGCCAAGAGACCCAGTACTTC. It encodes CASSSMGRGQETQYF.

The chain is built from TRBV29-1 and TRBJ2-7; 10 bases line up with TRBD2. The CDR3 consists of 14 residues. Germline V gene lookup returns CDR1 SQVTM and CDR2 ANQGSEA. Losses at the gene ends were 4 bases for V and 6 bases for J; bases not matched to a gene: 9. The CDR3 nucleotides are TGCAGCGTTGGACTGAGGCTAGCGGGAGCCGAGCAGTACTTC. It encodes CSVGLRLAGAEQYF.

The V gene is TRBV19, the J gene TRBJ2-3, with D possibly being TRBD2 (6 bases). CDR1 and CDR2 (germline): LNHDA, SQIVND (reference sequence). CDR3 length: 13 amino acids. The V end was cut by 4 bases, the J end by 4 bases, with 9 bases between. DNA for the CDR3: TGTGCCAGTAGTACCAGGGAGGCAGATACGCAGTATTTT. Amino acid sequence: CASSTREADTQYF.

CDR3 bases: TGCGCCAGCAGCTTATCCGGGGAAGAGACCCAGTACTTC. Its translation is CASSLSGEETQYF. The gene calls are TRBV5-1 and TRBJ2-5; TRBD2 is a possible D gene (5 bases). The CDR3 is 13 amino acids. Deletions cut 2 bases from V and 3 bases from J, with 8 bases between. Per germline, CDR1 SGHRS and CDR2 YFSETQ.

The chain is built from TRBV19 and TRBJ2-7; 9 bases map to TRBD2. Germline V gene sequence: CDR1 LNHDA, CDR2 SQIVND (reference sequence). V trimming: 6 bases; J trimming: 4 bases; junction bases outside the gene matches: 10. CDR3 length: 15 residues. The CDR3 nucleotides are TGTGCCAGTAGGGGTTTAGCGGGAGACAAATACGAGCAGTACTTC. Protein product: CASRGLAGDKYEQYF.

This chain joins TRBV5-4 and TRBJ2-7; 9 nucleotides match TRBD1. V trimming: 0 bases; J trimming: 3 bases; junction bases outside the gene matches: 4. The length of the CDR3 is 15 residues. The germline gives CDR1 SGHNT, CDR2 YYREEE (reference sequence). The CDR3 loop is CASSLAGGQGYEQYF. CDR3 nucleotide sequence: TGTGCCAGCAGCTTGGCCGGGGGACAGGGCTACGAGCAGTACTTC.

This chain uses TRBV6-1 with TRBJ1-1, with a tentative D call TRBD1 (6 bases). V was pared by 6 bases and J by 3 bases, with 11 bases between. The CDR3 is made up of 13 amino acids. Germline CDR1 reads MNHNS; CDR2 reads SASEGT. The CDR3 spells CASRAGADTEAFF. The CDR3 bases are TGTGCCAGCAGGGCAGGGGCGGACACTGAAGCTTTCTTT.

The chain couples TRBV19 to TRBJ2-1; TRBD2 agrees at 9 bases. The CDR3 is made up of 14 amino acids. Germline V gene data show CDR1 as LNHDA and CDR2 as SQIVND (reference sequence). V was clipped by 7 bases and J by 3 bases; unmatched bases: 4. The CDR3 reads CASNGGRDYNEQFF. CDR3 coding DNA: TGTGCCAGTAATGGCGGGAGGGACTACAATGAGCAGTTCTTC.

V and J are TRBV7-2 and TRBJ1-2; weak D call: TRBD1 (5 bases). This CDR3 has 15 amino acids. Germline assignment: CDR1 SGHTA and CDR2 FQGNSA. Trimming stripped 1 base from V and 6 bases from J, with 15 bases between. CDR3 region: CASSLELGQWDGYTF. In DNA, the CDR3 is TGTGCCAGCAGCTTAGAGTTGGGGCAATGGGATGGCTACACCTTC.

The chain recombines TRBV5-1 with TRBJ2-7; the match to TRBD2 covers 12 bases. CDR3 size: 18 residues. Looked up from germline, CDR1 is SGHRS and CDR2 is YFSETQ. Trimming took 4 bases from V and 0 from J; bases not matched to a gene: 11. The CDR3 here is CASSQGLAGWAASYEQYF. The CDR3 DNA sequence: TGCGCCAGCAGCCAGGGACTAGCGGGCTGGGCGGCCTCCTACGAGCAGTACTTC.

Here the CDR3 reads CAWSEGRGEQYF. The CDR3 DNA sequence: TGTGCCTGGAGTGAGGGGCGGGGCGAGCAGTACTTC. The rearrangement joins TRBV30 to TRBJ2-7; TRBD2 might be the D (6 bases). CDR3 length: 12 amino acids. Trimming removed 1 base from V and 6 bases from J, with 10 bases in between. CDR1 is GTSNPN and CDR2 is SVGIG in the germline V gene (reference sequence).

The genes are TRBV2 and TRBJ2-1; weak D call: TRBD2 (5 bases). The CDR3 is 13 residues long. V was clipped by 10 bases and J by 2 bases, with 12 bases between them. Germline CDR1 is SNHLY and CDR2 is FYNNEI. DNA of the CDR3: TGTGCCACTGCCAGCGGACCCTACAATGAGCAGTTCTTC. Translated, it gives CATASGPYNEQFF.

This sequence joins TRBV5-4 and TRBJ2-2; 9 nucleotides line up with TRBD2. The CDR3 totals 16 residues. The V gene end was trimmed by 4 bases and the J gene end by 3 bases; junction bases not matched to a gene: 7. Looked up from germline, CDR1 is SGHNT and CDR2 is YYREEE (reference sequence). In DNA, the CDR3 is TGTGCCAGCAGCGATACAGCGGGAGGTGACACCGGGGAGCTGTTTTTT. This translates into CASSDTAGGDTGELFF. Full variable domain (remainder filled in from reference TRBV5-4 and TRBJ2-2): ETGVTQSPTHLIKTRGQQVTLRCSSQSGHNTVSWYQQALGQGPQFIFQYYREEENGRGNFPPRFSGLQFPNYSSELNVNALELDDSALYLCASSDTAGGDTGELFFGEGSRLTVL.

The rearrangement links TRBV6-5 to TRBJ1-5; 7 bases line up with TRBD1. Per germline, CDR1 MNHEY and CDR2 SVGAGI. The CDR3 is 14 residues long. J lost 0 bases, V lost 10 bases, and 6 bases had no gene match. CDR3 in DNA: TGTGCCACCCAGAGGACAGGTAGCAATCAGCCCCAGCATTTT. Translating it yields CATQRTGSNQPQHF.

The table lists this clone with a few counts. V is TRBV29-1 and J is TRBJ2-3, with TRBD1 as a possible D gene (6 bases). The length of the CDR3 is 13 residues. CDR1 is SQVTM and CDR2 is ANQGSEA in the germline V gene. The V and J ends lost 5 bases and 0 bases respectively, with 9 bases between them. CDR3 loop: CSVHRGSTDTQYF. CDR3 in DNA: TGCAGCGTTCATAGGGGGAGCACAGATACGCAGTATTTT.

This clone was observed a single time. This chain connects TRBV9 to TRBJ2-5; TRBD1 aligns across 10 bases. The length of the CDR3 is 14 residues. CDR1 SGDLS and CDR2 YYNGEE come from the germline V gene. J gave up 11 bases and V 3 bases, and 10 bases lay outside the gene matches. The CDR3, as DNA: TGTGCCAGCAGCGCGGGACAGGGGATGAGGGAGCAGTACTTC. Protein product: CASSAGQGMREQYF.

This chain connects TRBV5-1 to TRBJ2-5, with 14 positions matching TRBD2. V lost 0 bases to trimming and J lost 4 bases; unmatched junction nucleotides: 8. The CDR3 extends over 18 amino acids. Germline V CDR1 and CDR2: SGHRS, YFSETQ. This CDR3 reads CASSLGLAGGLVGETQYF. The CDR3 DNA sequence: TGCGCCAGCAGCTTGGGACTAGCGGGAGGGCTTGTTGGAGAGACCCAGTACTTC.

The chain recombines TRBV5-5 with TRBJ1-3; D call uncertain. This CDR3 is built from 14 residues. V was cut by 1 base and J by 0 bases, with 5 bases left in between. From germline, CDR1 is SGHKS and CDR2 YYEKEE (reference sequence). Here the CDR3 reads CASSLFNSGNTIYF. The CDR3, as DNA: TGTGCCAGCAGCTTGTTTAACTCTGGAAACACCATATATTTT.

The rearrangement links TRBV29-1 to TRBJ1-1; 8 bases map to TRBD1. Germline CDR1 SQVTM, CDR2 ANQGSEA. This CDR3 spans 15 amino acids. V gave up 5 bases and J gave up 0 bases; unmatched junction bases: 8. In DNA, the CDR3 is TGCAGCGTTTCAGGGGGCGGAGGGATGAACACTGAAGCTTTCTTT. Amino acids: CSVSGGGGMNTEAFF.

Only one count was recorded for this clone. The rearrangement uses TRBV13 and TRBJ2-5; 7 positions agree with TRBD2. Germline V gene data show CDR1 as PRHDT and CDR2 as FYEKMQ (reference sequence). Trimming removed 3 bases from V and 6 bases from J; junction bases left unmatched: 13. This CDR3 contains 16 residues. In DNA, the CDR3 is TGTGCCAGCAGCTTTGATGGCGGGAGCCTGGGAAAGACCCAGTACTTC. It is translated as CASSFDGGSLGKTQYF.